The clone carrying this T cell receptor (beta chain) has only a few counts. Its target is unknown. TCR beta CDR3 regions were amplified from RNA. HTBI primers drove first-round RT-PCR of the TCR CDR3. TCRdb recomputed calls from the multiplex PCR reads with MiXCR, one row per CDR3 protein. The sample carries some 320,000 distinct CDR3 sequences, about an eighth recorded once. Each person with ophthalmopathy scored at least 3 on the Clinical Activity Score, reached NOSPECS grade 4 or higher, and had been ill under 3 months. This entry belongs to a study of T cells in Graves' hyperthyroidism and ophthalmopathy. Study in general: Peripheral blood samples were taken at initial diagnosis, prior to any treatment. Study-level findings and limits: The model made its ophthalmopathy prediction, and onset followed a median about 6 months later. In the blood, most expanded thyroid clonotypes above 0.001 appeared as well.

After removal of 1 base from V and 1 base from J, the junction contained 4 bases not matched to a gene. The CDR3 has 15 amino acids. Germline lookup yields CDR1 MGHRA and CDR2 YSYEKL. The clonotype was recovered from a middle-aged woman with Graves' ophthalmopathy. The rearrangement uses TRBV4-1 and TRBJ2-7; TRBD2 matches 7 bases. The sequenced sample consisted of blood. This CDR3 is CASSQAAAGSYEQYF. CDR3 DNA: TGCGCCAGCAGCCAAGCAGCAGCGGGATCCTACGAGCAGTACTTC.